This entry lists 21 T cell receptor beta chains sequenced from one sample in a study of blood T cell repertoires in COVID-19. Produced via immunoSEQ multiplex PCR; TCRdb's table is partial and in-frame only. There are approximately 220,000 clones in the sample; around nine tenths occur only once, and 5.5% to 8% lies in the top ten. The sample consisted of peripheral blood. Every receptor here comes from a man in his fifties or sixties who had recovered from COVID-19.

The chain links TRBV6-5 to TRBJ2-5, with 7 bases lining up with TRBD1. This CDR3 has 15 residues. Germline V gene sequence: CDR1 MNHEY, CDR2 SVGAGI. With V trimmed by 0 bases and J by 5 bases, 6 bases remained unmatched. Written as DNA, the CDR3 is TGTGCCAGCAGTTACTCGGACAGGCGGTACGAGACCCAGTACTTC. Residues: CASSYSDRRYETQYF.

J is TRBJ1-5 and V is TRBV30, with 9 bases lining up with TRBD1. CDR1 and CDR2 from the germline V gene are GTSNPN and SVGIG (reference sequence). After removal of 4 bases from V and 0 bases from J, the junction contained 10 bases not matched to a gene. There are 17 residues in the CDR3. CDR3 in DNA: TGTGCCTGGACCTCCGGGACAGGGAAATATAGCAATCAGCCCCAGCATTTT. This gives the protein CAWTSGTGKYSNQPQHF.

The table lists this clone with a count of one. The rearrangement uses TRBV6-2 or TRBV6-3 and TRBJ2-1, with D possibly TRBD2 on 5 matching bases. This CDR3 has 16 residues. Trimming took off 0 bases at V and 3 bases at J, with 12 bases between the two ends. CDR1 is MNHEY and CDR2 is SVGEGT in the germline V gene. The CDR3 nucleotides are TGTGCCAGCAGTTACTCGATTCACCGGGACTACAATGAGCAGTTCTTC. Translation gives CASSYSIHRDYNEQFF.

The V call is TRBV2, the J call TRBJ2-7; TRBD1 agrees at 12 bases. This CDR3 comprises 15 residues. V was pared by 8 bases and J by 7 bases, with 12 bases of the junction left unmatched. Germline V gene sequence: CDR1 SNHLY, CDR2 FYNNEI. CDR3 loop: CASAGTGGAHREQYF. The CDR3 region has the DNA TGTGCCAGCGCCGGGACAGGGGGCGCCCATCGGGAGCAGTACTTC.

V usage is TRBV28 and J usage is TRBJ2-1, with TRBD2 identical over 8 bases. This CDR3 comprises 13 residues. The germline CDR1 and CDR2 sequences are MDHEN and SYDVKM. V gave up 6 bases and J gave up 8 bases; unmatched junction bases: 6. CDR3 amino acids: CASRTSGSYEQFF. The DNA for the CDR3 is TGTGCCAGCAGGACCAGCGGGAGCTATGAGCAGTTCTTC.

The chain recombines TRBV6-2 or TRBV6-3 with TRBJ2-7, with a possible D match to TRBD2 (6 bases). Germline V gene sequence: CDR1 MNHEY, CDR2 SVGEGT. There are 15 residues in the CDR3. Trimming shortened V by 5 bases and J by 1 base, and 15 bases separated the two germline ends. The CDR3 region has the DNA TGTGCCAGCAGTGGAGGGCAGCGATCGTCCTACGAGCAGTACTTC. It encodes CASSGGQRSSYEQYF.

V usage is TRBV7-2 and J usage is TRBJ2-1, with D unclear. The CDR3 contains 15 residues. Germline loops: CDR1 SGHTA, CDR2 FQGNSA. V lost 2 bases to trimming and J lost 0 bases, with 8 bases between them. The DNA of the CDR3 is TGTGCCAGCAGCTTATATCTGAGCTCCTACAATGAGCAGTTCTTC. It translates to CASSLYLSSYNEQFF.

The chain links TRBV4-2 to TRBJ1-6; D is perhaps TRBD1 (5 bases). Between the trimmed V and J ends, which lost 4 bases and 5 bases, there was a span of 21 bases. The germline V gene has CDR1 LGHNA and CDR2 YNFKEQ. CDR3 size: 18 residues. The chain's CDR3 is CASSPIMGLSGNNSPLHF. The CDR3 DNA reads TGTGCCAGCAGCCCGATAATGGGACTTTCAGGCAATAATTCACCCCTCCACTTT.

The chain combines TRBV19 with TRBJ2-7, with a possible D match to TRBD2 (5 bases). The CDR3 has 15 amino acids. Trimming shortened V by 4 bases and J by 3 bases, and 16 bases separated the two germline ends. Germline lookup yields CDR1 LNHDA and CDR2 SQIVND (reference sequence). In DNA, the CDR3 is TGTGCCAGTAGTACAACCGGGATAAGGGTCTACGAGCAGTACTTC. Translating it yields CASSTTGIRVYEQYF.

The V and J genes are TRBV7-9 and TRBJ1-2, with 11 bases identical to TRBD1. Germline values: CDR1 SEHNR, CDR2 FQNEAQ (reference sequence). The CDR3 extends over 17 amino acids. After removal of 0 bases from V and 4 bases from J, the junction contained 7 bases not matched to a gene. This CDR3 reads CASSLAPSGTGGYGYTF. In nucleotides, the CDR3 is TGTGCCAGCAGCTTAGCCCCCTCCGGGACAGGGGGCTATGGCTACACCTTC.

The chain carries TRBV19 and TRBJ2-1; 11 nucleotides align to TRBD2. V trimming: 6 bases; J trimming: 3 bases; junction bases outside the gene matches: 4. The length of the CDR3 is 15 residues. Looked up from germline, CDR1 is LNHDA and CDR2 is SQIVND (reference sequence). The CDR3 region has the DNA TGTGCCAGTAGAGTAGCGGGAGGGTTCTACAATGAGCAGTTCTTC. This sequence encodes CASRVAGGFYNEQFF.

The chain joins TRBV5-5 to TRBJ2-1; perhaps TRBD1 as D (5 bases). Deletions cut 2 bases from V and 5 bases from J, with 17 bases between. The CDR3 spans 16 residues. Germline CDR1 and CDR2: SGHKS and YYEKEE (reference sequence). CDR3 DNA: TGTGCCAGCAGCTTTCTCCCAGGGCAGAGTAACAATGAGCAGTTCTTC. Protein sequence: CASSFLPGQSNNEQFF. The whole variable domain, remainder taken from reference TRBV5-5 and TRBJ2-1, is DAGVTQSPTHLIKTRGQQVTLRCSPISGHKSVSWYQQVLGQGPQFIFQYYEKEERGRGNFPDRFSARQFPNYSSELNVNALLLGDSALYLCASSFLPGQSNNEQFFGPGTRLTVL.

The chain links TRBV9 to TRBJ1-2; D remains ambiguous. Germline CDR1 is SGDLS and CDR2 is YYNGEE. This CDR3 contains 13 residues. Between the trimmed V and J ends, which lost 3 bases and 4 bases, there was a span of 10 bases. Written as DNA, the CDR3 is TGTGCCAGCAGCGCCCTGGACTTCTATGGCTACACCTTC. Translated, it gives CASSALDFYGYTF.

The rearrangement links TRBV27 to TRBJ1-1; TRBD1 might be the D (6 bases). This CDR3 spans 13 amino acids. CDR1 and CDR2 (germline): MNHEY, SMNVEV (reference sequence). V was clipped by 5 bases and J by 5 bases, with 12 bases between them. The chain's CDR3 is CASSPKQGTEAFF. CDR3 bases: TGTGCCAGCAGTCCCAAACAGGGAACTGAAGCTTTCTTT.

V is TRBV5-1 and J is TRBJ2-7; D might be TRBD2 (6 bases). CDR3 length: 14 amino acids. Germline lookup yields CDR1 SGHRS and CDR2 YFSETQ. The V and J ends lost 3 bases and 3 bases respectively, with 13 bases between them. CDR3 sequence: CASSSAGPLYEQYF. The CDR3 DNA sequence: TGCGCCAGCAGCTCTGCGGGACCACTCTACGAGCAGTACTTC.

J is TRBJ1-5 and V is TRBV15; 7 bases agree with TRBD1. CDR3 size: 15 residues. V shed 5 bases, J shed 1 base, and the junction held 5 bases outside the gene matches. Germline CDR1 is LNHNV and CDR2 is YYDKDF (reference sequence). The CDR3 nucleotides are TGTGCCACCAGCGCCGGGACAGTGAGCAATCAGCCCCAGCATTTT. Translating it yields CATSAGTVSNQPQHF.

The V gene is TRBV5-4, the J gene TRBJ2-2, with D hard to call. This CDR3 comprises 16 residues. From germline, CDR1 is SGHNT and CDR2 YYREEE (reference sequence). V was shortened by 0 bases and J by 4 bases, with 13 bases between the two germline ends. Here the CDR3 reads CASSLEPNLITGELFF. CDR3 bases: TGTGCCAGCAGCTTGGAACCCAACCTAATCACCGGGGAGCTGTTTTTT.

At least ten counts were recorded for this clone. J is TRBJ1-6 and V is TRBV27, with D possibly TRBD1 on 5 matching bases. This CDR3 spans 14 amino acids. From germline, CDR1 is MNHEY and CDR2 SMNVEV (reference sequence). V was clipped by 0 bases and J by 5 bases, with 5 bases between them. This CDR3 reads CASSLSGDNSPLHF. In DNA form, the CDR3 reads TGTGCCAGCAGTTTATCAGGGGATAATTCACCCCTCCACTTT.

The J gene is TRBJ1-5, the V gene TRBV21-1; TRBD1, as called in the table, went unchecked against the DNA. TRBV21-1 is assigned pseudogene status. There are 14 residues in the CDR3. The CDR3 sequence is CASSQGVLPQPQHF. The CDR3 nucleotides read TGTGCCAGCAGCCAGGGGGTATTACCTCAGCCCCAGCATTTT.

The rearrangement links TRBV6-5 to TRBJ2-7, with TRBD2 matching 10 bases. The junction had 3 bases not matched to a gene; V was cut back by 0 bases and J by 1 base. CDR1 is MNHEY and CDR2 is SVGAGI in the germline V gene. The CDR3 has 16 amino acids. CDR3 DNA sequence: TGTGCCAGCAGTTACTCATCACTAGCGGGATCCTACGAGCAGTACTTC. Protein: CASSYSSLAGSYEQYF.

This chain uses TRBV18 with TRBJ1-2; unclear D gene. Germline V gene data show CDR1 as KGHSH and CDR2 as LQKENI. V dropped 5 bases and J dropped 1 base, with 11 bases sitting between them. This CDR3 is 14 amino acids long. CDR3 loop: CASSERGINYGYTF. CDR3 sequence (DNA): TGTGCCAGCTCAGAACGGGGTATTAACTATGGCTACACCTTC.